Listed below are T cell receptor beta chains from one sample, sequenced in a study of T-cell reconstitution after alpha-beta-depleted transplantation in children. A single record per CDR3 protein comes from TCRdb applying MiXCR to the PCR reads. The sample shows hundreds of thousands of distinct CDR3 sequences, roughly 13% of them seen only once. The material was PBMCs, mostly from graft donor cells, obtained 360 days after TCRalphabeta/CD19-depleted stem cell transplant. The receptors come from a male patient between 10 and 17 years old who had a stem cell transplant for acute myeloid leukemia, so the T cells may come from the graft donor. Both conserved end residues are part of each CDR3. Fields, in order: J gene, clone size, V gene, D gene, CDR3 protein, CDR3 DNA. D genes are given only for firm matches. For some rows the clone size is stated as once, few or many, or as a class when expanded; others skip it.

j_gene: TRBJ2-1
abundance: .
v_gene: TRBV29-1
d_gene: TRBD2
CDR3aa: CSVGGLFIEQFF
CDR3nt: TGCAGCGTTGGGGGACTATTCATTGAGCAGTTCTTC

j_gene: TRBJ2-3
abundance: .
v_gene: TRBV7-3
d_gene: .
CDR3aa: CASTVTGRLDTQYF
CDR3nt: TGTGCCAGCACCGTTACAGGGAGGCTTGATACGCAGTATTTT

j_gene: TRBJ2-1
abundance: many
v_gene: TRBV12-3/TRBV12-4
d_gene: TRBD2
CDR3aa: CASSIGLAMYNEQFF
CDR3nt: TGTGCCAGCAGTATCGGACTAGCGATGTACAATGAGCAGTTCTTC

j_gene: TRBJ2-6
abundance: few
v_gene: TRBV29-1
d_gene: .
CDR3aa: CSVEGQGPSGANVLTF
CDR3nt: TGCAGCGTTGAAGGGCAGGGTCCTTCTGGGGCCAACGTCCTGACTTTC

j_gene: TRBJ2-5
abundance: few
v_gene: TRBV6-2/TRBV6-3
d_gene: .
CDR3aa: CATAGYETQYF
CDR3nt: TGTGCCACAGCAGGGTATGAGACCCAGTACTTC

j_gene: TRBJ2-7
abundance: .
v_gene: TRBV21-1
d_gene: .
CDR3aa: CASRDRGEQYF
CDR3nt: TGTGCCAGCCGAGACAGAGGCGAGCAGTACTTC

j_gene: TRBJ1-1
abundance: few
v_gene: TRBV28
d_gene: .
CDR3aa: CASSLALGGAEAFF
CDR3nt: TGTGCCAGCAGTTTGGCCCTCGGGGGGGCAGAAGCTTTCTTT

j_gene: TRBJ2-5
abundance: many
v_gene: TRBV10-3
d_gene: .
CDR3aa: CAISGQGYQETQYF
CDR3nt: TGTGCCATCAGTGGGCAGGGTTACCAAGAGACCCAGTACTTC

j_gene: TRBJ2-5
abundance: .
v_gene: TRBV10-3
d_gene: .
CDR3aa: CAISGDGAYQETQYF
CDR3nt: TGTGCCATCAGTGGGGACGGCGCGTACCAAGAGACCCAGTACTTC

j_gene: TRBJ2-1
abundance: .
v_gene: TRBV20-1
d_gene: .
CDR3aa: CSAREVAGAGVYNEQFF
CDR3nt: TGCAGTGCTAGAGAGGTCGCTGGAGCGGGCGTTTACAATGAGCAGTTCTTC

j_gene: TRBJ1-1
abundance: few
v_gene: TRBV18
d_gene: .
CDR3aa: CASSPLGPNNIREAFF
CDR3nt: TGTGCCAGCTCACCCCTGGGACCGAACAACATCCGTGAAGCTTTCTTT

j_gene: TRBJ2-7
abundance: .
v_gene: TRBV7-8
d_gene: TRBD2
CDR3aa: CASTPSGSLFYEQYF
CDR3nt: TGTGCCAGCACCCCTAGCGGGAGTCTGTTTTACGAGCAGTACTTC

j_gene: TRBJ2-3
abundance: few
v_gene: TRBV15
d_gene: TRBD2
CDR3aa: CATSRALGMGGPDTQYF
CDR3nt: TGTGCCACCAGCAGAGCCCTAGGGATGGGAGGGCCAGATACGCAGTATTTT

j_gene: TRBJ2-7
abundance: many
v_gene: TRBV28
d_gene: TRBD1
CDR3aa: CASSPDRVSYEQYF
CDR3nt: TGTGCCAGCAGCCCCGACAGGGTTTCCTACGAGCAGTACTTC

j_gene: TRBJ2-7
abundance: many
v_gene: TRBV6-5
d_gene: TRBD1
CDR3aa: CASSSRQGYEQYF
CDR3nt: TGTGCCAGCAGTTCCCGACAGGGATACGAGCAGTACTTC

j_gene: TRBJ2-5
abundance: few
v_gene: TRBV7-7
d_gene: TRBD1
CDR3aa: CASSPTDRVGETQYF
CDR3nt: TGTGCTAGCAGCCCTACGGACAGGGTGGGAGAGACCCAGTACTTC

j_gene: TRBJ2-1
abundance: many
v_gene: TRBV7-9
d_gene: TRBD2
CDR3aa: CASSSSRTSGINEQFF
CDR3nt: TGTGCCAGCAGCTCAAGTCGGACTAGCGGGATTAATGAGCAGTTCTTC

j_gene: TRBJ2-2
abundance: .
v_gene: TRBV7-3
d_gene: .
CDR3aa: CASSLNRRGTGELFF
CDR3nt: TGTGCCAGCAGCTTAAATCGGCGGGGAACCGGGGAGCTGTTTTTT

j_gene: TRBJ2-6
abundance: few
v_gene: TRBV9
d_gene: TRBD1
CDR3aa: CASSVAGQGSGANVLTF
CDR3nt: TGTGCCAGCAGCGTAGCGGGACAGGGAAGTGGGGCCAACGTCCTGACTTTC

j_gene: TRBJ2-2
abundance: many
v_gene: TRBV4-3
d_gene: .
CDR3aa: CASSQGHIDTGELFF
CDR3nt: TGCGCCAGCAGCCAAGGCCACATCGACACCGGGGAGCTGTTTTTT

j_gene: TRBJ2-7
abundance: .
v_gene: TRBV27
d_gene: TRBD2
CDR3aa: CASSLLGSGGPYEQYF
CDR3nt: TGTGCCAGCAGTTTATTGGGTAGCGGGGGACCCTACGAGCAGTACTTC

j_gene: TRBJ2-7
abundance: .
v_gene: TRBV7-2
d_gene: .
CDR3aa: CASSFDSSKAYEQYF
CDR3nt: TGTGCCAGCAGCTTCGACAGCTCAAAAGCCTACGAGCAGTACTTC

j_gene: TRBJ2-2
abundance: few
v_gene: TRBV7-2
d_gene: .
CDR3aa: CASSAPGRENTGELFF
CDR3nt: TGTGCCAGCAGCGCTCCGGGACGAGAGAACACCGGGGAGCTGTTTTTT